One and the same sample provided the 24 T cell receptor beta chains below, sequenced in a study of CD8+ T cells in alopecia areata. Isolated RNA was reverse transcribed into cDNA used as the sequencing template. TCRdb keeps only in-frame clones here, not all; method: immunoSEQ multiplex PCR. The sample consists of about 150,000 clones, around half of them appearing once. The sample here was CD8+ T cells sorted from blood, taken at week 0. Receptor source: a human donor with alopecia areata.

This clone was observed once. J is TRBJ1-2 and V is TRBV7-9; 7 nucleotides agree with TRBD1. V lost 1 base, J lost 10 bases, and 3 bases stayed unmatched. Germline V gene sequence: CDR1 SEHNR, CDR2 FQNEAQ (reference sequence). The CDR3 has 12 residues. CDR3 in amino acids: CASSLEDRPYTF. The CDR3 bases are TGTGCCAGCAGCTTAGAGGACAGGCCCTACACCTTC.

The chain has TRBV11-2 and TRBJ2-7; tentative D call: TRBD2 (5 bases). Trimming removed 1 base from V and 7 bases from J, with 5 bases in between. Germline V gene lookup returns CDR1 SGHAT and CDR2 FQNNGV. The CDR3 spans 11 residues. The chain's CDR3 is CASSLGREQYF. Written as DNA, the CDR3 is TGTGCCAGCAGCTTAGGGAGGGAGCAGTACTTC. The whole variable domain, filled in from reference TRBV11-2 and TRBJ2-7, reads EAGVAQSPRYKIIEKRQSVAFWCNPISGHATLYWYQQILGQGPKLLIQFQNNGVVDDSQLPKDRFSAERLKGVDSTLKIQPAKLEDSAVYLCASSLGREQYFGPGTRLTVT.

The gene calls are TRBV30 and TRBJ1-5; D is uncertain. This CDR3 spans 13 amino acids. Per the germline V gene, CDR1 is GTSNPN and CDR2 is SVGIG (reference sequence). Between the trimmed V and J ends, which lost 1 base and 7 bases, there was a span of 11 bases. The CDR3 sequence: CAWSEVMGQPQHF. The CDR3 bases are TGTGCCTGGAGTGAGGTGATGGGACAGCCCCAGCATTTT.

The chain uses TRBV11-2 and TRBJ2-7, with D possibly being TRBD1 (5 bases). Germline lookup yields CDR1 SGHAT and CDR2 FQNNGV. This CDR3 has 12 residues. Trimming took off 1 base at V and 5 bases at J, with 6 bases between the two ends. The CDR3 reads CASSLAGNEQYF. The CDR3 coding sequence is TGTGCCAGCAGCTTAGCAGGGAACGAGCAGTACTTC.

This clone has a handful of counts. V usage is TRBV4-3 and J usage is TRBJ1-1; maybe TRBD1 (5 bases). This CDR3 comprises 13 residues. Trimming removed 1 base at V and 5 bases at J, with 8 bases between. Germline CDR1 and CDR2: LGHNA and YSLEER. The CDR3 DNA sequence: TGCGCCAGCAGCCAAGGCAGGGTAACTGAAGCTTTCTTT. Translation gives CASSQGRVTEAFF.

V is TRBV6-6 and J is TRBJ2-7; 9 bases line up with TRBD1. The germline V gene encodes CDR1 MNHNY and CDR2 SVGAGI (reference sequence). V shed 6 bases, J shed 2 bases, and the junction held 5 bases outside the gene matches. The CDR3 sequence is 14 residues long. The CDR3 DNA follows: TGTGCCAGCAGCCAGACAGGGGGACCCTACGAGCAGTACTTC. As protein: CASSQTGGPYEQYF.

The V and J genes are TRBV27 and TRBJ1-2; D is ambiguous. This CDR3 has 12 amino acids. Germline values: CDR1 MNHEY, CDR2 SMNVEV (reference sequence). V was cut by 8 bases and J by 8 bases, with 15 bases left in between. CDR3 coding DNA: TGTGCCAGCGGTTCTTCCGAGCGGGGCTACACCTTC. Its protein product is CASGSSERGYTF.

A note on this clone: This same CDR3 is encoded by further DNA sequences in the sample. J is TRBJ2-3 and V is TRBV27, with D uncertain. V lost 5 bases, J lost 0 bases, and 9 bases lay in between. This CDR3 is 14 amino acids long. Germline loops: CDR1 MNHEY, CDR2 SMNVEV (reference sequence). DNA of the CDR3: TGTGCCAGCAGTCTCCGACACAGCACAGATACGCAGTATTTT. It translates to CASSLRHSTDTQYF.

V gene TRBV5-1 combines with J gene TRBJ2-5; possible D gene TRBD1, 6 bases. The germline V gene encodes CDR1 SGHRS and CDR2 YFSETQ. There are 14 residues in the CDR3. V was trimmed by 3 bases and J by 1 base, leaving 10 bases between them. The DNA for the CDR3 is TGCGCCAGCAGCTCCTCAGGGGCCCAAGAGACCCAGTACTTC. Protein product: CASSSSGAQETQYF.

This clone was seen a handful of times. The J gene is TRBJ2-6, the V gene TRBV12-5; D not certain. Germline assignment: CDR1 LGHNT and CDR2 FRNRAP. V was clipped by 7 bases and J by 1 base, with 8 bases between them. The CDR3 length is 14 residues. CDR3 sequence: CASDYGSGANVLTF. CDR3 coding DNA: TGTGCTAGTGATTACGGGTCTGGGGCCAACGTCCTGACTTTC.

The chain recombines TRBV7-3 with TRBJ1-6, with unresolved D. Trimming shortened V by 3 bases and J by 0 bases, and 9 bases separated the two germline ends. Germline CDR1 SGHTA, CDR2 FQGTGA. The CDR3 extends over 16 amino acids. CDR3 in amino acids: CASSFGESSYNSPLHF. DNA of the CDR3: TGTGCCAGCAGCTTCGGGGAGAGCTCCTATAATTCACCCCTCCACTTT.

The chain recombines TRBV23-1 with TRBJ1-6; D is unresolved. TRBV23-1 is annotated as an ORF whose role is uncertain. CDR3 length: 17 amino acids. The germline V and J ends were trimmed by 0 bases and 0 bases, with 9 bases remaining between them. CDR3 sequence reads: CASSQSAQVSYNSPLHF. The CDR3 DNA follows: TGCGCCAGCAGTCAATCGGCCCAGGTCTCCTATAATTCACCCCTCCACTTT.

There are a few counts of this clone. The gene calls are TRBV29-1 and TRBJ1-1; D is undetermined. CDR1 and CDR2 (germline): SQVTM, ANQGSEA. The CDR3 length is 11 residues. V was clipped by 5 bases and J by 3 bases, with 7 bases between them. Here the CDR3 DNA reads TGCAGCGTTCCTTCAGACACTGAAGCTTTCTTT. Its protein is CSVPSDTEAFF.

The V gene is TRBV5-1, the J gene TRBJ2-7, with 7 bases lining up with TRBD2. Germline CDR1 SGHRS, CDR2 YFSETQ. The V segment lost 0 bases and the J segment 7 bases; nucleotides outside the gene matches: 4. The CDR3 covers 13 residues. The CDR3 sequence is CASSLGTSREQYF. CDR3 DNA sequence: TGCGCCAGCAGCTTGGGGACTAGTCGGGAGCAGTACTTC.

This rearrangement joins TRBV30 to TRBJ1-2; D gene ambiguous. From germline, CDR1 is GTSNPN and CDR2 SVGIG (reference sequence). This CDR3 contains 11 residues. Here the CDR3 reads CSSSAIEGYTF. DNA for the CDR3: TGTTCTTCTTCGGCAATTGAAGGCTACACCTTC.

The genes are TRBV4-3 and TRBJ1-2; no reliable D call. In germline, CDR1 is LGHNA, CDR2 YSLEER. V was cut by 0 bases and J by 7 bases, with 15 bases left in between. CDR3 length: 15 amino acids. This CDR3 reads CASSQDNGLSPGYTF. The CDR3 nucleotides read TGCGCCAGCAGCCAAGACAATGGTTTGAGCCCTGGCTACACCTTC.

This clone was seen a handful of times. This sequence joins TRBV7-9 and TRBJ1-2; D gene uncertain. V lost 6 bases and J lost 3, with 11 bases in between. The CDR3 is made up of 13 amino acids. Germline V lookup: CDR1 SEHNR, CDR2 FQNEAQ (reference sequence). The CDR3: CASSLNYDYGYTF. CDR3 bases: TGTGCCAGCAGTCTCAACTACGACTATGGCTACACCTTC.

The rearrangement links TRBV25-1 to TRBJ1-2; no definite D call. The CDR3 has 11 amino acids. V was trimmed by 6 bases and J by 7 bases, leaving 9 bases between them. From germline, CDR1 is MGHDK and CDR2 SYGVNS. In DNA form, the CDR3 reads TGTGCCAGCAGCATCGGGTCTGGCTACACCTTC. Translated, it gives CASSIGSGYTF.

The gene calls are TRBV5-7 and TRBJ2-4, with D maybe TRBD1 (5 bases). TRBV5-7 is annotated as an ORF whose role is uncertain. Trimming removed 4 bases at V and 6 bases at J, with 14 bases between. The CDR3 spans 14 residues. The CDR3 DNA follows: TGTGCCAGCAGCACGCAGGGTTTCGGAAACATTCAGTACTTC. Amino acid sequence: CASSTQGFGNIQYF.

This chain connects TRBV6-6 to TRBJ1-2; D gene uncertain. Germline-derived CDR1 and CDR2 are MNHNY and SVGAGI (reference sequence). V was pared by 2 bases and J by 0 bases, with 13 bases between. This CDR3 has 16 residues. In DNA form, the CDR3 reads TGTGCCAGCAGTTACCAAGACCTACCTGCTAACTATGGCTACACCTTC. Amino acid sequence: CASSYQDLPANYGYTF.

This chain uses TRBV4-1 with TRBJ2-7, with D tentatively TRBD1 (6 bases). With 3 bases removed from V and 1 base from J, the gap between germline ends came to 10 bases. This CDR3 has 14 amino acids. Germline V gene sequence: CDR1 MGHRA, CDR2 YSYEKL. The CDR3 region has the DNA TGCGCCAGCAGCCACCAACAGGGATCCTACGAGCAGTACTTC. Its translation is CASSHQQGSYEQYF.

The chain recombines TRBV6-5 with TRBJ2-3; D could derive from TRBD1 or TRBD2 (5 bases each). The germline gives CDR1 MNHEY, CDR2 SVGAGI. V dropped 7 bases and J dropped 1 base, with 9 bases sitting between them. The CDR3 sequence is 13 residues long. This CDR3 reads CASTLGGTDTQYF. DNA of the CDR3: TGTGCCAGCACCCTGGGGGGCACAGATACGCAGTATTTT.

The genes are TRBV19 and TRBJ2-2, with a tentative D call TRBD2 (5 bases). Per germline, CDR1 LNHDA and CDR2 SQIVND (reference sequence). The germline V and J ends were trimmed by 5 bases and 3 bases, with 7 bases remaining between them. The CDR3 contains 13 residues. The CDR3 sequence: CASSGRDTGELFF. The CDR3 bases are TGTGCCAGTAGTGGGCGGGACACCGGGGAGCTGTTTTTT.

This chain joins TRBV4-3 and TRBJ1-5, with unresolved D. The CDR3 has 13 residues. Germline V gene data show CDR1 as LGHNA and CDR2 as YSLEER. V lost 5 bases, J lost 7 bases, and 12 bases lay in between. The CDR3: CASSMDQSQPQHF. The CDR3 bases are TGCGCCAGCAGCATGGACCAAAGCCAGCCCCAGCATTTT.